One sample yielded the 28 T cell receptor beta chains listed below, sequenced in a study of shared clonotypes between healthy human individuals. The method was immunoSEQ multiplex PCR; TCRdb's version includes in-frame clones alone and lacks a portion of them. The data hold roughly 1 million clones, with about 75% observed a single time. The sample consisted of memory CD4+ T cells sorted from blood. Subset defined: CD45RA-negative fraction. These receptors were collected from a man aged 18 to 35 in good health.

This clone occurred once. This CDR3 is CAWGRDNQPQHF. In DNA form, the CDR3 reads TGTGCCTGGGGCCGGGACAATCAGCCCCAGCATTTT. V is TRBV30 and J is TRBJ1-5; D not resolved. Per the germline V gene, CDR1 is GTSNPN and CDR2 is SVGIG (reference sequence). The CDR3 is 12 residues long. V was trimmed by 5 bases and J by 3 bases, leaving 8 bases between them.

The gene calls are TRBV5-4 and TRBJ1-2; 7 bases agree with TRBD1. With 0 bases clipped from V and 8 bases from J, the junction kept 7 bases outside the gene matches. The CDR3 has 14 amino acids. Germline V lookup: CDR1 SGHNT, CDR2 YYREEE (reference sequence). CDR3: CASSLASGGEGYTF. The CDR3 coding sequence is TGTGCCAGCAGCTTGGCGTCAGGGGGGGAGGGCTACACCTTC.

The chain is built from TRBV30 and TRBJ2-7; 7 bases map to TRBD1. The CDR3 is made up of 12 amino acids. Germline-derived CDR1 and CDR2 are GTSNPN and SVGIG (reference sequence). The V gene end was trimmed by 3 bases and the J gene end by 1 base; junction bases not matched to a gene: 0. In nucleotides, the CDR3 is TGTGCCTGGAGACAGGGGTCCTACGAGCAGTACTTC. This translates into CAWRQGSYEQYF.

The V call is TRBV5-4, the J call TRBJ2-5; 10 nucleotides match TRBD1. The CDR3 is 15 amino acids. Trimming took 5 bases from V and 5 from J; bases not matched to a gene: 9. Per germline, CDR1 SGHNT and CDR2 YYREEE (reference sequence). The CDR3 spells CASRADRGRLETQYF. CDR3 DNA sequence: TGTGCCAGCAGAGCTGACAGGGGGCGCCTTGAGACCCAGTACTTC.

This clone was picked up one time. CDR3 region: CASSPTTGAVHEQYF. The CDR3 nucleotides are TGTGCCAGCAGTCCGACGACAGGGGCGGTGCACGAGCAGTACTTC. The genes are TRBV28 and TRBJ2-7, with 8 bases matching TRBD1. J was trimmed by 5 bases and V by 5 bases; bases with no gene match: 11. The CDR3 consists of 15 residues. The germline gives CDR1 MDHEN, CDR2 SYDVKM.

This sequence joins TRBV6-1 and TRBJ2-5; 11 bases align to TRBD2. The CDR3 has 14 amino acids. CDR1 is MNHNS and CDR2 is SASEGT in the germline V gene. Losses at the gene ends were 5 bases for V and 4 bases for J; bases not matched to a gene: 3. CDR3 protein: CASSIGTSGETQYF. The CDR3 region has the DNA TGTGCCAGCAGTATTGGGACTAGCGGAGAGACCCAGTACTTC.

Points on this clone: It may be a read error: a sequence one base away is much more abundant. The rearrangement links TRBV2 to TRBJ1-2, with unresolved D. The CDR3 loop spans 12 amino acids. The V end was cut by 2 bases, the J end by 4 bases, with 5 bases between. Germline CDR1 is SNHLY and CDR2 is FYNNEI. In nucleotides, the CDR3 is TGTGCCAGCAGTGAAAGGACCTATGGCTACACCTTC. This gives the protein CASSERTYGYTF.

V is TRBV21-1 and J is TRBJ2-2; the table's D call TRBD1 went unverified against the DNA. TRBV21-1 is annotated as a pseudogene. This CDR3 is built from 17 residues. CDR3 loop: CASSNGQGMLNTGELFF. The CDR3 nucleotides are TGTGCCAGCAGCAACGGACAGGGGATGTTGAACACCGGGGAGCTGTTTTTT.

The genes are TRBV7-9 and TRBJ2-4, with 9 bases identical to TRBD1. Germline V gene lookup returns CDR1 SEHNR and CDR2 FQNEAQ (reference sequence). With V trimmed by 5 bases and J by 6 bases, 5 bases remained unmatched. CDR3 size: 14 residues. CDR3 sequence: CASSPGQGINIQYF. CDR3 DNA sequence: TGTGCCAGCAGCCCGGGACAGGGCATAAACATTCAGTACTTC. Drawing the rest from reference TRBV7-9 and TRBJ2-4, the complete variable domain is DTGVSQNPRHKITKRGQNVTFRCDPISEHNRLYWYRQTLGQGPEFLTYFQNEAQLEKSRLLSDRFSAERPKGSFSTLEIQRTEQGDSAMYLCASSPGQGINIQYFGAGTRLSVL.

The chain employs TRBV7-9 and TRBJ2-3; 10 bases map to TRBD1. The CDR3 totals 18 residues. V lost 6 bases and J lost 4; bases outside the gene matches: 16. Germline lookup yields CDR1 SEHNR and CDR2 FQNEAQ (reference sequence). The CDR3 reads CASRRDRGRLREADTQYF. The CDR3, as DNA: TGTGCCAGCAGACGTGACAGGGGGCGCTTGCGGGAGGCAGATACGCAGTATTTT.

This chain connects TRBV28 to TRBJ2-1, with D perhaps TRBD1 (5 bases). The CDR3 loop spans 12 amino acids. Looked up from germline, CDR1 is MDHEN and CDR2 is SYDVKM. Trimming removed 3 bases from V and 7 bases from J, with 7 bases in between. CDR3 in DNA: TGTGCCAGCAGTTTTCAGGGTAATGAGCAGTTCTTC. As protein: CASSFQGNEQFF.

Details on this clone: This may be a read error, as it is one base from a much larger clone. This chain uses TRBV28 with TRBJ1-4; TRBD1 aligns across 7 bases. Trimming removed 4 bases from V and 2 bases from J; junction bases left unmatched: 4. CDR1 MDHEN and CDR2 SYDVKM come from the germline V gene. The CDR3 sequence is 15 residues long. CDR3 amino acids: CASSYRQGTNEKLFF. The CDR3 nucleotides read TGTGCCAGCAGTTACCGACAGGGCACTAATGAAAAACTGTTTTTT.

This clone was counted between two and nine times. In nucleotides, the CDR3 is TGTGCCAGCAGCCCTCGGGACGCCCAGATTGGAAACACCATATATTTT. It is translated as CASSPRDAQIGNTIYF. The rearrangement links TRBV5-4 to TRBJ1-3; a possible D gene is TRBD1 (5 bases). The CDR3 consists of 16 residues. Per germline, CDR1 SGHNT and CDR2 YYREEE (reference sequence). V was trimmed by 4 bases and J by 3 bases, leaving 17 bases between them.

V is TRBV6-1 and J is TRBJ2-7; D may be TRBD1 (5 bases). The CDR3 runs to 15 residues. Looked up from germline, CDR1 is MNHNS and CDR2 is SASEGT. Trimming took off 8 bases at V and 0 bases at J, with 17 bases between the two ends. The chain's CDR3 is CASSLNGRASYEQYF. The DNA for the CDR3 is TGTGCCAGCTCACTTAACGGCAGGGCCTCCTACGAGCAGTACTTC.

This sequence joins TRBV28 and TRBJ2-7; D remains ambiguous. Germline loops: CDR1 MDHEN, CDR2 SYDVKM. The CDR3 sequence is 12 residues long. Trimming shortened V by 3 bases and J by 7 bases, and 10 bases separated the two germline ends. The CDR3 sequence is CASSLLTGEQYF. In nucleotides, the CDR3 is TGTGCCAGCAGTTTGCTTACCGGGGAGCAGTACTTC.

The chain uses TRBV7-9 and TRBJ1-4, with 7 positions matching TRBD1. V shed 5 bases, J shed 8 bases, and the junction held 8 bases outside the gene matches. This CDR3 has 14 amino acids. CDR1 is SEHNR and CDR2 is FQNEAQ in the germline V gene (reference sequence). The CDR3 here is CASSARGREEKLFF. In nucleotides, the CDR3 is TGTGCCAGCAGCGCTAGGGGGCGCGAGGAAAAACTGTTTTTT.

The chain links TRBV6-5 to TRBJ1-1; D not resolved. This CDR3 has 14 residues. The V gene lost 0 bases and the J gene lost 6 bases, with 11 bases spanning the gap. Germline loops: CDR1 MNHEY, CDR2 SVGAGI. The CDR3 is CASSYSVGRAEAFF. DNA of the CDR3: TGTGCCAGCAGTTACTCGGTGGGCCGGGCTGAAGCTTTCTTT.

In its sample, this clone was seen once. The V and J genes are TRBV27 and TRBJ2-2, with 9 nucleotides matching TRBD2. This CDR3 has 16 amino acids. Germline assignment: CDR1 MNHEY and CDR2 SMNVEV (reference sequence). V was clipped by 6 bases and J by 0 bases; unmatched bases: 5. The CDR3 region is CASRTGTSSNTGELFF. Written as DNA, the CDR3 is TGTGCCAGCAGGACCGGGACTAGCTCGAACACCGGGGAGCTGTTTTTT.

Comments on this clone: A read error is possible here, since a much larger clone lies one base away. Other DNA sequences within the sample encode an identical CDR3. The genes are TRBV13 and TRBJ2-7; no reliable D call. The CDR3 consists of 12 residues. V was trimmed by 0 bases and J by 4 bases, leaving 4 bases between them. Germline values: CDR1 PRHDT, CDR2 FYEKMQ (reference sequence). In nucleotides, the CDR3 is TGTGCCAGCAGCTTAGGGGGGTACGAGCAGTACTTC. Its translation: CASSLGGYEQYF.

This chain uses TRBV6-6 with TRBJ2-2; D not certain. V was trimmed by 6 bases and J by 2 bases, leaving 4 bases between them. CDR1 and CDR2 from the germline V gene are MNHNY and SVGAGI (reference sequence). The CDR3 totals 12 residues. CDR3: CASSHNTGELFF. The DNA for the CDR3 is TGTGCCAGCAGCCACAACACCGGGGAGCTGTTTTTT.

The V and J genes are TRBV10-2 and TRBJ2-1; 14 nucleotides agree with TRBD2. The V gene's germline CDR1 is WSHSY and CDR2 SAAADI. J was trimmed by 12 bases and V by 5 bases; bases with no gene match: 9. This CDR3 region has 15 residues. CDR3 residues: CASSPETSGRARQFF. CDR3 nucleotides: TGCGCCAGCAGTCCAGAGACTAGCGGGAGGGCCCGGCAGTTCTTC.

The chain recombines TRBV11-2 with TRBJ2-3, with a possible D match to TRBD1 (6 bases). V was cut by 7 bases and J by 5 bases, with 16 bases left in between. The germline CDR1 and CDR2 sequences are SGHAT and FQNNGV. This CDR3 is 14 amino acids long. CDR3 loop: CASTSIGGVDTQYF. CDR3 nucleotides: TGTGCCAGCACTTCGATAGGGGGTGTAGATACGCAGTATTTT.

The CDR3 here is CASSLALGGAGELFF. The CDR3 coding sequence is TGTGCCAGCAGCTTGGCCCTAGGGGGAGCCGGGGAGCTGTTTTTT. The chain links TRBV5-6 to TRBJ2-2, with D possibly matching TRBD1 (6 bases). This CDR3 comprises 15 residues. Trimming stripped 0 bases from V and 6 bases from J, with 12 bases between. Looked up from germline, CDR1 is SGHDT and CDR2 is YYEEEE.

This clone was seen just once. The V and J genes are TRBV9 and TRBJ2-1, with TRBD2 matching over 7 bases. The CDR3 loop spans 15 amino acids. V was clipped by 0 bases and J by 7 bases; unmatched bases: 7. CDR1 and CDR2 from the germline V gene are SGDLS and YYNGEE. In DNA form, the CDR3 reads TGTGCCAGCAGCGTAGATGGCGGGAGAAAGAATGAGCAGTTCTTC. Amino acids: CASSVDGGRKNEQFF.

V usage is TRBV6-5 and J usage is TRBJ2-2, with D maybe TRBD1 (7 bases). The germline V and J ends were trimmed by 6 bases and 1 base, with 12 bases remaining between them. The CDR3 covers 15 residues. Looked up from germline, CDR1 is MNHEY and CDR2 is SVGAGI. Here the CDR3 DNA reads TGTGCCAGCAGGGAGGGACAGCTGAACACCGGGGAGCTGTTTTTT. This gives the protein CASREGQLNTGELFF.

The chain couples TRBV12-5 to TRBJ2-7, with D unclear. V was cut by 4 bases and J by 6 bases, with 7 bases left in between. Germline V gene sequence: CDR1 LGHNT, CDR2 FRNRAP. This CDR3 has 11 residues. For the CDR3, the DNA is TGTGCTAGTGGTTCTGGGGTCGAGCAGTACTTC. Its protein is CASGSGVEQYF. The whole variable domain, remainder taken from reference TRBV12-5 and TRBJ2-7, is DARVTQTPRHKVTEMGQEVTMRCQPILGHNTVFWYRQTMMQGLELLAYFRNRAPLDDSGMPKDRFSAEMPDATLATLKIQPSEPRDSAVYFCASGSGVEQYFGPGTRLTVT.

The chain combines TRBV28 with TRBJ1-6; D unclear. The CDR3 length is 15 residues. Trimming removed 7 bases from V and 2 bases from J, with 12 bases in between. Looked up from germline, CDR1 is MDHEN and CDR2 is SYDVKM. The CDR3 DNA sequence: TGTGCCAGCATCCCACAGTCCCCCTATAATTCACCCCTCCACTTT. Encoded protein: CASIPQSPYNSPLHF.

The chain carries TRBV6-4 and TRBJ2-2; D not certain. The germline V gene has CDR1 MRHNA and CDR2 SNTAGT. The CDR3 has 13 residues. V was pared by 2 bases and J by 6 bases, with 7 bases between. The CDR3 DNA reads TGTGCCAGCAGTGACGAATTCGCCGGGGAGCTGTTTTTT. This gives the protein CASSDEFAGELFF.